Given below is one TCR beta chain in context. Its cognate antigen is unknown. The junction does not match germline at one end; this may be a read error. This CDR3 is also generated by other DNA sequences in the sample. The data are from a study of cytomegalovirus exposure and HLA in healthy donors. The study, taken as a whole, reports: A later analysis reportedly found that, within productive TCRs, an Asian-associated ancestry cluster had fewer N-insertions than the mean observed across the roughly 700 donors.

The CDR3 totals 15 residues. The germline gives CDR1 SNHLY, CDR2 FYNNEI. Both 60 Vbeta primers and 13 Jbeta primers went into the PCR. Assay used: immunoSEQ multiplex PCR; TCRdb lists only in-frame clones, some missing. This table holds around 170,000 clones, about 84% found once. Sequencing was performed on PBMCs. The clonotype was recovered from a man aged 45-65 years in good health and CMV-seronegative. The J gene is TRBJ2-7, the V gene TRBV2; 8 nucleotides agree with TRBD1. The CDR3 loop reads CASTPRTGGLYEQYF. For the CDR3, the DNA is TGCGCCAGCACCCCCCGAACAGGGGGTTTGTACGAGCAGTACTTC.